Listed below are T cell receptor beta chains from one sample, sequenced in a study of shared clonotypes between healthy human individuals. The data were produced by immunoSEQ multiplex PCR, yet TCRdb's version contains in-frame clones alone and is incomplete. The sample carries 2,500,000 or so clones, 80% to 95% recorded once. Sequenced: naive CD4+ T cells from PBMCs. These receptors were obtained from a man in his late teens or twenties in good health. Some clones in this sample may be carry-over from other donors' samples. The CDR3 runs from the conserved cysteine through the conserved F or W. A D gene is named only where the DNA matches it firmly. Clone size is given for some rows only: seen once, a few or many times, or a class if the clone is expanded.

CDR3nt	CDR3aa	abundance	d_gene	j_gene	v_gene
TGCGCCAGCAACCCGGACAGGGGTACCTACGAGCAGTACTTC	CASNPDRGTYEQYF	.	TRBD1	TRBJ2-7	TRBV5-1
TGTGCCAGCAGCCTCCGGGGCGGCGGGGAGCTGTTTTTT	CASSLRGGGELFF	.	.	TRBJ2-2	TRBV27
TGTGCCAGCAGCGTCCGGGACCCCCTGGGTGGGGCCAACGTCCTGACTTTC	CASSVRDPLGGANVLTF	.	.	TRBJ2-6	TRBV9
TGTGCCAGCAGCTCCAGTCCACTAGCTTCCGGGGAGCTGTTTTTT	CASSSSPLASGELFF	.	.	TRBJ2-2	TRBV11-2
TGCGCCAGCAGCTCCCGGGAAATCAAAAACAATGAGCAGTTCTTC	CASSSREIKNNEQFF	.	.	TRBJ2-1	TRBV5-1
TGTGCCAGCAGTTCCCCCCCCTACGAGCAGTACTTC	CASSSPPYEQYF	.	.	TRBJ2-7	TRBV28
TGTGCCAGCAGTCGGGACTGGGAGCAGTTCTTC	CASSRDWEQFF	.	.	TRBJ2-1	TRBV5-6
TGTGCCAGCAGCTTCCTTTGGGCGAACACAGATACGCAGTATTTT	CASSFLWANTDTQYF	once	.	TRBJ2-3	TRBV7-2
TGCGCCAGCAGCTTGGCCGCCAGGGTGAACACTGAAGCTTTCTTT	CASSLAARVNTEAFF	.	.	TRBJ1-1	TRBV5-1
TGTGCCAGCAGCCCCTGGCAGTCCTCCTACGAGCAGTACTTC	CASSPWQSSYEQYF	.	.	TRBJ2-7	TRBV7-8
TGTGCCAGCTCATCCATAGCGGACCCGGGAATGTTGCAGTTCTTC	CASSSIADPGMLQFF	.	.	TRBJ2-1	TRBV18
TGTGCCAGCAGTCTCCGGACTAGCGGGAGCTTTAATGAGCAGTTCTTC	CASSLRTSGSFNEQFF	.	TRBD2	TRBJ2-1	TRBV27
TGTGCCAGCAGTTTAAGAACTCCCGGCGCCGGGGAGCTGTTTTTT	CASSLRTPGAGELFF	.	.	TRBJ2-2	TRBV27
TGCGCCAGCAGCTTGCTAGGGTACGAGCAGTACTTC	CASSLLGYEQYF	.	.	TRBJ2-7	TRBV5-1
TGTGCCAGTACTCCAACTGGGGAGGCCGGGGAGCTGTTTTTT	CASTPTGEAGELFF	.	.	TRBJ2-2	TRBV19
TGTGCCAGCAGCCAAGCGGGGGCCCACCAGGAAAACTATGGCTACACCTTC	CASSQAGAHQENYGYTF	.	.	TRBJ1-2	TRBV4-2
TGTGCCAGCAACCCAGGGGGCAGGAACACGCAGTATTTT	CASNPGGRNTQYF	.	TRBD1	TRBJ2-3	TRBV7-6
TGTGCCAGCAGGTCTCAGGGGCGCTTCTATGAGCAGTTCTTC	CASRSQGRFYEQFF	.	.	TRBJ2-1	TRBV2
TGTGCCAGCAGTGGGCTAAGGACAGGAAATGAAAAACTGTTTTTT	CASSGLRTGNEKLFF	.	TRBD1	TRBJ1-4	TRBV2
TGTGCCAGCAGGATGGACAGAACAGCTTTCTTT	CASRMDRTAFF	few	.	TRBJ1-1	TRBV2
TGTGCCATAGGGGACAGGGTCGATGGCTACACCTTC	CAIGDRVDGYTF	.	TRBD1	TRBJ1-2	TRBV28
TGTGCCAGCAGCTCGACAGGGGGCTTAACCTACGAGCAGTACTTC	CASSSTGGLTYEQYF	.	TRBD1	TRBJ2-7	TRBV11-2
TGTGCCAGCAGCCAAAAGGAAAACATTCAGTACTTC	CASSQKENIQYF	.	.	TRBJ2-4	TRBV4-2
TGTGCCAGCAGCCAAGTTCCTCGGGCAGGAGAGGAAAAACTGTTTTTT	CASSQVPRAGEEKLFF	few	.	TRBJ1-4	TRBV4-2
TGTGCCAGCTCCCCGGGACCCGCGGTGGATACGCAGTATTTT	CASSPGPAVDTQYF	.	.	TRBJ2-3	TRBV18
TGTGCCAGCTCCTCTTACATCGGAGAGGGGACAGAAGCTTTCTTT	CASSSYIGEGTEAFF	.	.	TRBJ1-1	TRBV6-6
TGTGCCAGCAGTTCAACAGGGACCCGAGATGAAGCTTTCTTT	CASSSTGTRDEAFF	once	.	TRBJ1-1	TRBV28
TGTGCCAGCAGCTTAGCGCCGGGAACGAGCTCCTACGAGCAGTACTTC	CASSLAPGTSSYEQYF	.	.	TRBJ2-7	TRBV7-2
TGCGCCAGCAGCCGGTCCACCGGGGAGCTGTTTTTT	CASSRSTGELFF	.	.	TRBJ2-2	TRBV5-1